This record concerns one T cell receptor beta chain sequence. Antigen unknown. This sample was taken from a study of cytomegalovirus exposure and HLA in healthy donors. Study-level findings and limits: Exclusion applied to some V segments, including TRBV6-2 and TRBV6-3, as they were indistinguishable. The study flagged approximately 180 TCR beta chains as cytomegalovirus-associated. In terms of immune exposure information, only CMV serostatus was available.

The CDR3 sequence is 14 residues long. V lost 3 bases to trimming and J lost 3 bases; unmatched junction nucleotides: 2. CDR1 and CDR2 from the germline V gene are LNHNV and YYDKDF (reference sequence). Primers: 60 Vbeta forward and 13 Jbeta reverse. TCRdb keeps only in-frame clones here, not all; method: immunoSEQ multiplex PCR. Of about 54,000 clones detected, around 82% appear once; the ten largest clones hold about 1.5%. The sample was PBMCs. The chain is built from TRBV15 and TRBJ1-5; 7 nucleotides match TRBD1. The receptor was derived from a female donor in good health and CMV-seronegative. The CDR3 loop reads CATSRGQNNQPQHF. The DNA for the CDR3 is TGTGCCACCAGCAGGGGACAGAACAATCAGCCCCAGCATTTT.